What follows are 4 T cell receptor beta chains derived from one specimen sequenced in a study of blood T cell repertoires in COVID-19. Measured with immunoSEQ multiplex PCR; TCRdb has only the in-frame clones, and not every one. The sample carries fewer than 110,000 clones, approximately 88% recorded once. The sequenced sample was peripheral blood. These receptors were collected from an older woman with acute or convalescent COVID-19.

This clone was seen once. The chain is built from TRBV5-4 and TRBJ2-1; 9 nucleotides line up with TRBD2. Looked up from germline, CDR1 is SGHNT and CDR2 is YYREEE (reference sequence). The CDR3 totals 13 residues. The trim removed 2 bases at V and 8 bases at J, leaving 2 bases unmatched. The CDR3 DNA is TGTGCCAGCAGCTTCCGGACTAGCGATGAGCAGTTCTTC. Its protein product is CASSFRTSDEQFF.

V gene TRBV18 combines with J gene TRBJ1-1, with D possibly being TRBD1 (6 bases). The CDR3 consists of 17 residues. The germline V and J ends were trimmed by 0 bases and 4 bases, with 18 bases remaining between them. From germline, CDR1 is KGHSH and CDR2 LQKENI. The DNA of the CDR3 is TGTGCCAGCTCACCACCTGGGTTCAGCGGGACAAGCACTGAAGCTTTCTTT. This sequence encodes CASSPPGFSGTSTEAFF.

The J gene is TRBJ2-1, the V gene TRBV5-6; tentatively, D is TRBD1 (5 bases). V was clipped by 0 bases and J by 10 bases, with 11 bases between them. From germline, CDR1 is SGHDT and CDR2 YYEEEE. This CDR3 spans 13 amino acids. The CDR3 loop is CASSLVGAGEQFF. The CDR3 DNA follows: TGTGCCAGCAGCTTGGTAGGGGCAGGAGAGCAGTTCTTC.

The chain couples TRBV28 to TRBJ2-7; D is perhaps TRBD2 (5 bases). The CDR3 spans 12 residues. V lost 10 bases to trimming and J lost 7 bases, with 17 bases between them. Germline lookup yields CDR1 MDHEN and CDR2 SYDVKM. This CDR3 reads CATLAGPGEQYF. CDR3 in DNA: TGTGCCACGCTTGCAGGCCCGGGAGAGCAGTACTTC.